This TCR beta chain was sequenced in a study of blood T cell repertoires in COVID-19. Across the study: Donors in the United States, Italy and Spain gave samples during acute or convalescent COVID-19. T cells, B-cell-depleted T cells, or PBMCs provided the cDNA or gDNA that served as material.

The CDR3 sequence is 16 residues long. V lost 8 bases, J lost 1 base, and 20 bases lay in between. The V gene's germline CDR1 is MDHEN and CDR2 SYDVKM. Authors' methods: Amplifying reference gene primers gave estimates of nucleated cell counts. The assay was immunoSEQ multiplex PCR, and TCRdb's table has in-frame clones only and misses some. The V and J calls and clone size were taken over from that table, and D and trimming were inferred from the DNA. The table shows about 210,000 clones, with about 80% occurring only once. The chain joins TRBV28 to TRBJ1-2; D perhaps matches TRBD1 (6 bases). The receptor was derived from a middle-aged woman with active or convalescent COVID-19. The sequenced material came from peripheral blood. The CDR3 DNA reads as TGTGCCAGCCTCTCGGTGGGGGCAGGAGTTAACTATGGCTACACCTTC. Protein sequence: CASLSVGAGVNYGYTF.